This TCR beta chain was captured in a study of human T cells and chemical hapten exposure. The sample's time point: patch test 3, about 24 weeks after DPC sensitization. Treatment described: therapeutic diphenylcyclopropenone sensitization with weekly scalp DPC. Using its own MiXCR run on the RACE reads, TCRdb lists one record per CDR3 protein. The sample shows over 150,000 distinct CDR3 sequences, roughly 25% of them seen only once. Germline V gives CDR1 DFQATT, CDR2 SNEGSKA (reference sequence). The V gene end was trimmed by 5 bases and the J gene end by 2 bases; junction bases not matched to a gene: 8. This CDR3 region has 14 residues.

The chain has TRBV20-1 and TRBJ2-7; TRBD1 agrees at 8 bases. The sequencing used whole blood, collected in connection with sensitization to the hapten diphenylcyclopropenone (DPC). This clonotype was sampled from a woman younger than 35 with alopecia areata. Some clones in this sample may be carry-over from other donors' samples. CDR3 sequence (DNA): TGCAGTGCTGGGAGCTCGGGACAGGCCTACGAGCAGTACTTC. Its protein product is CSAGSSGQAYEQYF.